The TCR beta chain described here comes from a study of early T cells in non-severe SARS-CoV-2 infection. Study background: Bulk RNA from unsorted whole blood was sequenced; chains were unpaired.

General study points: Clonotype matching in VDJdb favored anti-spike CD8 responses and did not capture private and CD4 specificities.

The CDR3 runs to 12 residues. The germline V gene has CDR1 MNHEY and CDR2 SMNVEV (reference sequence). V was cut by 2 bases and J by 6 bases, with 7 bases left in between. This clonotype has a count of ten or more. The antigen is unknown. Unique molecular identifiers were attached to individual cDNA molecules. A single record per CDR3 protein comes from TCRdb applying MiXCR to the 5' RACE reads. Among about 98,000 distinct CDR3 sequences listed, about 10% were seen once. V usage is TRBV27 and J usage is TRBJ1-1; D remains unclear. Sequencing was done on a sample of whole blood. The origin of this receptor is an adult who was a healthcare worker with PCR-confirmed SARS-CoV-2 infection or an uninfected control (not recorded which). The CDR3 loop reads CASSLSRSEAFF. The DNA for the CDR3 is TGTGCCAGCAGTTTAAGCAGATCTGAAGCTTTCTTT.